What follows are 18 T cell receptor beta chains derived from one specimen sequenced in a study of cytomegalovirus exposure and HLA in healthy donors. It was with 60 Vbeta and 13 Jbeta primers that the PCR ran. Profiling relied on immunoSEQ multiplex PCR, and the TCRdb table lists in-frame clones only, not all of them. The table has approximately 150,000 clones, almost 75% seen once. Sequencing was done on a sample of PBMCs. The receptors stem from a young woman in good health and CMV-seropositive.

V is TRBV19 and J is TRBJ1-2, with TRBD1 identical over 12 bases. CDR1 and CDR2 from the germline V gene are LNHDA and SQIVND (reference sequence). Germline trimming cut 7 bases from V and 4 bases from J; bases unmatched to any gene: 10. This CDR3 comprises 16 residues. The chain's CDR3 is CASKGGQGADFYGYTF. DNA for the CDR3: TGTGCCAGTAAGGGGGGACAGGGGGCTGACTTCTATGGCTACACCTTC.

The V call is TRBV6-4, the J call TRBJ1-5, with TRBD1 matching 7 bases. Losses at the gene ends were 6 bases for V and 5 bases for J; bases not matched to a gene: 1. Germline CDR1 reads MRHNA; CDR2 reads SNTAGT. This CDR3 is 12 amino acids long. Here the CDR3 DNA reads TGTGCCAGCAGAACAGGGGATCAGCCCCAGCATTTT. As protein: CASRTGDQPQHF.

This chain joins TRBV9 and TRBJ2-6; D may be TRBD1 (6 bases). Looked up from germline, CDR1 is SGDLS and CDR2 is YYNGEE. V was pared by 4 bases and J by 0 bases, with 14 bases between. There are 17 residues in the CDR3. The CDR3 protein is CASSPPTGFSGANVLTF. DNA for the CDR3: TGTGCCAGCAGCCCACCAACAGGGTTCTCTGGGGCCAACGTCCTGACTTTC.

The rearrangement uses TRBV7-2 and TRBJ1-6; D is unclear. Germline V lookup: CDR1 SGHTA, CDR2 FQGNSA. This CDR3 is built from 15 residues. V lost 2 bases to trimming and J lost 6 bases, with 11 bases between them. CDR3 loop: CASSLHSSFNSPLHF. CDR3 sequence (DNA): TGTGCCAGCAGCTTACACAGCAGTTTTAATTCACCCCTCCACTTT.

V and J are TRBV11-1 and TRBJ1-1; D ambiguous. With 4 bases removed from V and 2 bases from J, the gap between germline ends came to 2 bases. Germline V CDR1 and CDR2: SGHAT, FQDESV (reference sequence). The CDR3 consists of 11 residues. The CDR3 here is CASSSNTEAFF. CDR3 sequence (DNA): TGTGCCAGCAGCTCAAACACTGAAGCTTTCTTT. Full variable domain (rest looked up from reference TRBV11-1 and TRBJ1-1): EAEVAQSPRYKITEKSQAVAFWCDPISGHATLYWYRQILGQGPELLVQFQDESVVDDSQLPKDRFSAERLKGVDSTLKIQPAELGDSAMYLCASSSNTEAFFGQGTRLTVV.

The chain links TRBV28 to TRBJ2-3; 8 bases are a match to TRBD2. Germline lookup yields CDR1 MDHEN and CDR2 SYDVKM. Trimming at V came to 2 bases and at J to 1 base, leaving 8 bases not matched to a gene. The CDR3 loop spans 17 amino acids. CDR3 loop: CASSLTLGAGGTDTQYF. The CDR3 coding sequence is TGTGCCAGCAGTTTAACCCTCGGAGCGGGGGGCACAGATACGCAGTATTTT.

The chain carries TRBV4-1 and TRBJ1-3; TRBD1 is a possible D gene (6 bases). This CDR3 is 17 amino acids long. V lost 4 bases to trimming and J lost 0 bases, with 16 bases between them. The V gene's germline CDR1 is MGHRA and CDR2 YSYEKL. CDR3: CASSRGGLISSGNTIYF. The CDR3 DNA follows: TGCGCCAGCAGCCGCGGGGGGCTAATATCCTCTGGAAACACCATATATTTT.

V usage is TRBV11-2 and J usage is TRBJ2-5, with a tentative D call TRBD2 (6 bases). Trimming pared 4 bases from V and 5 bases from J, leaving 11 bases between. The CDR3 is 13 amino acids. Germline CDR1 SGHAT, CDR2 FQNNGV. The CDR3 sequence: CASSSGLQETQYF. For the CDR3, the DNA is TGTGCCAGCAGCTCGGGACTCCAGGAGACCCAGTACTTC.

The rearrangement joins TRBV15 to TRBJ1-1; 9 nucleotides align to TRBD1. V was clipped by 1 base and J by 7 bases; unmatched bases: 10. The V gene's germline CDR1 is LNHNV and CDR2 YYDKDF (reference sequence). The CDR3 contains 16 residues. CDR3 sequence (DNA): TGTGCCACCAGCAGAGCCCAGGGACAGGGAGCCGATGAAGCTTTCTTT. Its translation is CATSRAQGQGADEAFF.

The chain employs TRBV11-2 and TRBJ2-1; 11 bases are shared with TRBD2. Germline V gene lookup returns CDR1 SGHAT and CDR2 FQNNGV. The CDR3 is 14 amino acids. V was clipped by 7 bases and J by 5 bases; unmatched bases: 4. As DNA, the CDR3 is TGTGCCAGCAAGGGGACTAGCGGAAACAATGAGCAGTTCTTC. Its protein product is CASKGTSGNNEQFF.

The V and J genes are TRBV2 and TRBJ1-2, with TRBD1 as a possible D gene (5 bases). Germline V gives CDR1 SNHLY, CDR2 FYNNEI. V lost 3 bases and J lost 5, with 10 bases in between. CDR3 size: 13 residues. As DNA, the CDR3 is TGTGCCAGCAGTGAGGGGCAACCGTATGGCTACACCTTC. Protein sequence: CASSEGQPYGYTF.

This sequence joins TRBV6-5 and TRBJ1-3; the match to TRBD1 covers 8 bases. Per the germline V gene, CDR1 is MNHEY and CDR2 is SVGAGI. The CDR3 has 14 residues. V lost 6 bases and J lost 2; bases outside the gene matches: 3. The CDR3 sequence is CASRLGQAGNTIYF. The CDR3 DNA sequence: TGTGCCAGCAGGTTGGGACAGGCTGGAAACACCATATATTTT.

This clone was detected a few times. The chain recombines TRBV6-1 with TRBJ2-6, with D hard to call. This CDR3 comprises 14 residues. Trimming took off 3 bases at V and 0 bases at J, with 3 bases between the two ends. CDR1 MNHNS and CDR2 SASEGT come from the germline V gene. Here the CDR3 reads CASSDLSGANVLTF. CDR3 coding DNA: TGTGCCAGCAGTGATCTCTCTGGGGCCAACGTCCTGACTTTC.

This clone showed up just a few times. The rearrangement links TRBV19 to TRBJ2-7; 7 bases align to TRBD2. Trimming cost V 5 bases and J 2 bases; bases outside gene matches: 6. Germline lookup yields CDR1 LNHDA and CDR2 SQIVND (reference sequence). This CDR3 has 14 amino acids. The CDR3 DNA reads as TGTGCCAGTAGTTCTCAGCGGGGACCCTACGAGCAGTACTTC. It specifies CASSSQRGPYEQYF.

The J gene is TRBJ2-6, the V gene TRBV19, with TRBD1 identical over 7 bases. In germline, CDR1 is LNHDA, CDR2 SQIVND (reference sequence). There are 15 residues in the CDR3. Trimming took 10 bases from V and 2 from J; bases not matched to a gene: 8. For the CDR3, the DNA is TGTGCCACCAGGGACAGACGTGCTGGGGCCAACGTCCTGACTTTC. It yields the protein CATRDRRAGANVLTF.

The chain combines TRBV9 with TRBJ1-1; D is ambiguous. V lost 0 bases to trimming and J lost 1 base, with 16 bases between them. The CDR3 sequence is 17 residues long. Germline V gene sequence: CDR1 SGDLS, CDR2 YYNGEE. The CDR3 spells CASSVEGKAVPNTEAFF. In nucleotides, the CDR3 is TGTGCCAGCAGCGTAGAAGGAAAGGCGGTGCCGAACACTGAAGCTTTCTTT.

The chain has TRBV9 and TRBJ1-6; TRBD1 agrees at 9 bases. Germline CDR1 SGDLS, CDR2 YYNGEE. The CDR3 sequence is 16 residues long. J gave up 7 bases and V 3 bases, and 8 bases lay outside the gene matches. The CDR3 nucleotides read TGTGCCAGCAGCGCCGCGGACAGGGGACCCAATTCACCCCTCCACTTT. This translates into CASSAADRGPNSPLHF.

This clone was counted only a few times. V gene TRBV2 combines with J gene TRBJ2-1, with D perhaps matching TRBD2 (7 bases). V lost 5 bases and J 2 bases, leaving 10 bases between the germline ends. The V gene's germline CDR1 is SNHLY and CDR2 FYNNEI. The CDR3 extends over 14 amino acids. CDR3 DNA sequence: TGTGCCAGCAGTTGGGGGGGGCCCTACAATGAGCAGTTCTTC. This codes for CASSWGGPYNEQFF.